Listed here are 19 T cell receptor beta chains from one sample, sequenced in a study of OX40 agonist ivuxolimab in advanced cancers. Only in-frame clones appear in the TCRdb table, and some are missing; sequencing was by immunoSEQ multiplex PCR. The sample includes 95,000 to 150,000 clones, more than 80% of them seen just once. The material sequenced was CD4+ or CD8+ T cells sorted from blood, taken in a trial of the OX40 agonist ivuxolimab. These receptors were obtained from an adult with an advanced solid tumor such as melanoma, head and neck, liver or kidney cancer.

This chain connects TRBV6-1 to TRBJ2-5; D not resolved. The CDR3 totals 13 residues. Germline-derived CDR1 and CDR2 are MNHNS and SASEGT. With 3 bases removed from V and 4 bases from J, the gap between germline ends came to 9 bases. CDR3 bases: TGTGCCAGCAGTGAGGGCAGGAGAGAGACCCAGTACTTC. It codes for CASSEGRRETQYF.

The chain uses TRBV5-1 and TRBJ2-3, with unresolved D. Deletions cut 4 bases from V and 0 bases from J, with 12 bases between. This CDR3 has 15 residues. The germline CDR1 and CDR2 sequences are SGHRS and YFSETQ. This chain's CDR3 is CASSPSPSSTDTQYF. CDR3 in DNA: TGCGCCAGCAGCCCCTCCCCCTCAAGCACAGATACGCAGTATTTT. The variable domain in full, with the rest retrieved from reference TRBV5-1 and TRBJ2-3, is KAGVTQTPRYLIKTRGQQVTLSCSPISGHRSVSWYQQTPGQGLQFLFEYFSETQRNKGNFPGRFSGRQFSNSRSEMNVSTLELGDSALYLCASSPSPSSTDTQYFGPGTRLTVL.

The chain joins TRBV6-5 to TRBJ1-1; 9 positions agree with TRBD1. Germline lookup yields CDR1 MNHEY and CDR2 SVGAGI. The CDR3 extends over 15 amino acids. V trimming: 7 bases; J trimming: 1 base; junction bases outside the gene matches: 7. CDR3 in DNA: TGTGCCAGCACCCGACAGGGGGGGGCGAACACTGAAGCTTTCTTT. It specifies CASTRQGGANTEAFF.

The CDR3 here is CASSLSLDSSSSGNTIYF. The CDR3 coding sequence is TGTGCCAGCAGCTTAAGTCTGGACAGTTCGAGCTCTGGAAACACCATATATTTT. The chain combines TRBV7-9 with TRBJ1-3; the D gene is possibly TRBD1 (6 bases). Germline lookup yields CDR1 SEHNR and CDR2 FQNEAQ (reference sequence). The ends were cut back, 2 bases at V and 0 bases at J, with 17 bases in the middle. This CDR3 region has 18 residues.

V is TRBV15 and J is TRBJ2-7; TRBD1 is a possible D gene (6 bases). Germline V CDR1 and CDR2: LNHNV, YYDKDF (reference sequence). V dropped 0 bases and J dropped 6 bases, with 15 bases sitting between them. The CDR3 has 15 residues. The CDR3 is CATSRDPGVQLEQYF. The CDR3 nucleotides are TGTGCCACCAGCAGAGACCCAGGGGTTCAACTCGAGCAGTACTTC. Full variable domain (missing parts from reference TRBV15 and TRBJ2-7): DAMVIQNPRYQVTQFGKPVTLSCSQTLNHNVMYWYQQKSSQAPKLLFHYYDKDFNNEADTPDNFQSRRPNTSFCFLDIRSPGLGDTAMYLCATSRDPGVQLEQYFGPGTRLTVT.

CDR3 loop: CASIEHREGNNEQFF. CDR3 DNA: TGTGCCAGCATCGAGCACAGGGAAGGAAACAATGAGCAGTTCTTC. The V call is TRBV28, the J call TRBJ2-1, with D perhaps matching TRBD1 (6 bases). Trimming cost V 7 bases and J 5 bases, with 18 bases left between them. Germline V gene sequence: CDR1 MDHEN, CDR2 SYDVKM. The CDR3 length is 15 residues.

This chain joins TRBV6-6 and TRBJ2-1; 7 nucleotides match TRBD2. This CDR3 has 14 amino acids. The ends lost 0 bases at V and 8 bases at J; junction bases unmatched: 4. Looked up from germline, CDR1 is MNHNY and CDR2 is SVGAGI (reference sequence). In DNA, the CDR3 is TGTGCCAGCAGTTACTCGGGGGGAGGGGATGAGCAGTTCTTC. This translates into CASSYSGGGDEQFF.

The rearrangement uses TRBV4-3 and TRBJ2-1, with D possibly being TRBD2 (7 bases). The CDR3 length is 18 residues. Deletions cut 0 bases from V and 2 bases from J, with 17 bases between. Germline CDR1 and CDR2: LGHNA and YSLEER. The CDR3 DNA reads TGCGCCAGCAGCCAAGAAGGGGGTTTGCGGGGGCCCTACAATGAGCAGTTCTTC. It specifies CASSQEGGLRGPYNEQFF.

This chain uses TRBV9 with TRBJ1-1; D might be TRBD1 (6 bases). There are 13 residues in the CDR3. Trimming stripped 4 bases from V and 1 base from J, with 8 bases between. Germline loops: CDR1 SGDLS, CDR2 YYNGEE. The CDR3 here is CASSSTGNTEAFF. The CDR3 region has the DNA TGTGCCAGCAGCTCGACAGGGAACACTGAAGCTTTCTTT.

The CDR3 reads CASSPGVSNEKLFF. CDR3 coding DNA: TGTGCCAGCAGCCCGGGAGTTTCTAATGAAAAACTGTTTTTT. This chain joins TRBV11-2 and TRBJ1-4; D remains unclear. There are 14 residues in the CDR3. The V end was cut by 5 bases, the J end by 3 bases, with 10 bases between. Germline V gene lookup returns CDR1 SGHAT and CDR2 FQNNGV.

The V gene is TRBV9, the J gene TRBJ2-3; TRBD2 aligns across 10 bases. V lost 0 bases and J lost 5; bases outside the gene matches: 3. From germline, CDR1 is SGDLS and CDR2 YYNGEE. CDR3 length: 15 amino acids. The CDR3 region has the DNA TGTGCCAGCAGCGTAGGGCTAGCGGGGGTAGATACGCAGTATTTT. Residues: CASSVGLAGVDTQYF.

CDR3 protein: CASSSQGAIYYEQYF. The CDR3 nucleotides read TGTGCCAGCAGCTCACAGGGGGCAATATACTACGAGCAGTACTTC. The chain employs TRBV7-2 and TRBJ2-7; 9 nucleotides match TRBD1. The CDR3 spans 15 residues. Germline V lookup: CDR1 SGHTA, CDR2 FQGNSA. Germline trimming cut 4 bases from V and 3 bases from J; bases unmatched to any gene: 7.

This rearrangement joins TRBV9 to TRBJ2-7; TRBD2 aligns across 7 bases. This CDR3 has 16 amino acids. CDR1 is SGDLS and CDR2 is YYNGEE in the germline V gene. V trimming: 0 bases; J trimming: 6 bases; junction bases outside the gene matches: 12. The CDR3 region has the DNA TGTGCCAGCAGCGTAGCGGCGCGGGGGTACACCTCCGAGCAGTACTTC. Protein sequence: CASSVAARGYTSEQYF.

This clone was counted between two and nine times. The chain couples TRBV6-5 to TRBJ2-7, with D possibly called TRBD1 or TRBD2 (5 bases each). Looked up from germline, CDR1 is MNHEY and CDR2 is SVGAGI. This CDR3 contains 13 residues. Between the trimmed V and J ends, which lost 6 bases and 4 bases, there was a span of 13 bases. The CDR3 nucleotides read TGTGCCAGCAGACCGGGACGGGGTTACGAGCAGTACTTC. Its protein is CASRPGRGYEQYF.

The chain uses TRBV5-8 and TRBJ2-1; D is possibly TRBD1 or TRBD2 (5 bases each). Germline V gene lookup returns CDR1 SGHTS and CDR2 YDEGEE. With 0 bases removed from V and 0 bases from J, the gap between germline ends came to 10 bases. This CDR3 spans 16 amino acids. The CDR3 here is CASSLGWGSSYNEQFF. The CDR3 DNA reads TGTGCCAGCAGCTTGGGGTGGGGGAGCTCCTACAATGAGCAGTTCTTC.

This clone was counted a single time. The gene calls are TRBV18 and TRBJ2-7; tentative D call: TRBD1 (6 bases). Germline V gene data show CDR1 as KGHSH and CDR2 as LQKENI. The CDR3 sequence is 14 residues long. V dropped 0 bases and J dropped 6 bases, with 12 bases sitting between them. The CDR3 DNA sequence: TGTGCCAGCTCACCACCCGGACAGAAGGGCGAGCAGTACTTC. Translation: CASSPPGQKGEQYF.

The CDR3 reads CASSLGTEYQPQHF. The CDR3 DNA follows: TGTGCCAGCAGCTTGGGGACGGAGTATCAGCCCCAGCATTTT. The J gene is TRBJ1-5, the V gene TRBV5-6; D gene unclear. Trimming removed 0 bases from V and 5 bases from J, with 9 bases in between. The length of the CDR3 is 14 residues. Germline V gene lookup returns CDR1 SGHDT and CDR2 YYEEEE. Supplemented by reference TRBV5-6 and TRBJ1-5, the full variable domain reads DAGVTQSPTHLIKTRGQQVTLRCSPKSGHDTVSWYQQALGQGPQFIFQYYEEEERQRGNFPDRFSGHQFPNYSSELNVNALLLGDSALYLCASSLGTEYQPQHFGDGTRLSIL.

The chain is built from TRBV19 and TRBJ2-3; D is uncertain. Germline lookup yields CDR1 LNHDA and CDR2 SQIVND (reference sequence). There are 11 residues in the CDR3. The V end was cut by 9 bases, the J end by 4 bases, with 8 bases between. CDR3 in amino acids: CASKRADTQYF. In DNA form, the CDR3 reads TGTGCCAGCAAAAGGGCAGATACGCAGTATTTT.

The chain carries TRBV6-1 and TRBJ1-1; TRBD1 matches 9 bases. Per the germline V gene, CDR1 is MNHNS and CDR2 is SASEGT. The trim removed 5 bases at V and 11 bases at J, leaving 9 bases unmatched. The CDR3 length is 13 residues. This CDR3 is CASSSTGGSTAFF. CDR3 coding DNA: TGTGCCAGCAGTTCAACAGGGGGCTCTACGGCTTTCTTT.